Below are 12 T cell receptor beta chains sequenced from a single sample in a study of vaccination and CD4 T cells after COVID-19. Cultured CD4+ T cell DNA was sequenced using the Oncomine TCR Beta short-read assay. MiXCR was run by TCRdb on the PCR reads, yielding one entry per CDR3 protein. This sample has about 24,000 distinct CDR3 sequences; about 40% occur once, and the top ten carry over 3.5%. Antigens for these TCRs are unknown. Time point of the sample: late sampling 161 to 241 days after vaccination in a few convalescent patients. Sample treatment: roughly ten-day PBMC culture with coronavirus spike peptide pools or control peptides (ViraFEST assay). Material: CD4+ T cells from blood, cultured in vitro, obtained about 7 months after SARS-CoV-2 vaccination. These receptors all stem from a human donor who had recovered from COVID-19.

The rearrangement joins TRBV6-5 to TRBJ2-1; D unclear. The germline V gene encodes CDR1 MNHEY and CDR2 SVGAGI. This CDR3 contains 11 residues. Trimming took 2 bases from V and 5 from J, leaving 1 base between them. The CDR3 coding sequence is TGTGCCAGCAGTTACAACAATGAGCAGTTCTTC. Translated, it gives CASSYNNEQFF.

The chain links TRBV10-3 to TRBJ2-1; D is tentatively TRBD1 or TRBD2 (5 bases each). V lost 7 bases to trimming and J lost 8 bases, with 12 bases between them. The germline CDR1 and CDR2 sequences are ENHRY and SYGVKD. The CDR3 is 12 amino acids. CDR3 bases: TGTGCCATCAATCAGGGAGTCGATGAGCAGTTCTTC. Translating it yields CAINQGVDEQFF.

CDR3 DNA: TGTGCCAGCAGTGTAGGGTCAGGGGGCGCGTACACCTTC. It specifies CASSVGSGGAYTF. This rearrangement joins TRBV2 to TRBJ1-2; 8 bases line up with TRBD1. The CDR3 sequence is 13 residues long. The V gene's germline CDR1 is SNHLY and CDR2 FYNNEI. The ends lost 4 bases at V and 11 bases at J; junction bases unmatched: 9.

In DNA, the CDR3 is TGTGCCAGCCAGATGGAGATCGGAGTGGGCTACACCTTC. Translating it yields CASQMEIGVGYTF. The V gene is TRBV2, the J gene TRBJ1-2; D not certain. Germline loops: CDR1 SNHLY, CDR2 FYNNEI. V was cut by 8 bases and J by 8 bases, with 18 bases left in between. CDR3 size: 13 residues.

There are a few counts of this clonotype. The chain links TRBV6-2 or TRBV6-3 to TRBJ1-5; the D gene is possibly TRBD1 (5 bases). Looked up from germline, CDR1 is MNHEY and CDR2 is SVGEGT. The CDR3 has 14 amino acids. Deletions cut 0 bases from V and 5 bases from J, with 8 bases between. CDR3 sequence (DNA): TGTGCCAGCAGTTACTCGAGCAGGGATCAGCCCCAGCATTTT. Protein sequence: CASSYSSRDQPQHF.

This rearrangement joins TRBV20-1 to TRBJ2-1; 9 bases line up with TRBD2. Germline assignment: CDR1 DFQATT and CDR2 SNEGSKA (reference sequence). The CDR3 spans 15 residues. Trimming removed 3 bases from V and 5 bases from J; junction bases left unmatched: 8. The CDR3 DNA sequence: TGCAGTGCTAGGGGCGGCGGGAGGGCGAACAATGAGCAGTTCTTC. Amino acids: CSARGGGRANNEQFF.

There are a few counts of this clonotype. The chain employs TRBV7-2 and TRBJ2-3; D unclear. The CDR3 runs to 15 residues. Germline lookup yields CDR1 SGHTA and CDR2 FQGNSA. Trimming pared 5 bases from V and 5 bases from J, leaving 17 bases between. The CDR3 DNA reads TGTGCCAGCAGCCTCCAGCAGGAGTGGGGAGATACGCAGTATTTT. Protein product: CASSLQQEWGDTQYF.

This clonotype was counted only a few times. The chain is built from TRBV20-1 and TRBJ1-1, with TRBD1 as a possible D gene (5 bases). Between the trimmed V and J ends, which lost 3 bases and 3 bases, there was a span of 11 bases. The CDR3 is 13 amino acids. The germline CDR1 and CDR2 sequences are DFQATT and SNEGSKA (reference sequence). Written as DNA, the CDR3 is TGCAGTGCTAGCCCGTGGGGGGACACTGAAGCTTTCTTT. This encodes CSASPWGDTEAFF.

This clonotype is medium-sized in the sample. This chain links TRBV7-2 with TRBJ2-5, with 7 bases that match TRBD1. This CDR3 is built from 14 residues. After removal of 5 bases from V and 5 bases from J, the junction contained 8 bases not matched to a gene. Germline CDR1 SGHTA, CDR2 FQGNSA. CDR3 sequence: CASSRQGLLETQYF. CDR3 DNA sequence: TGTGCCAGCAGCCGACAGGGATTGCTGGAGACCCAGTACTTC. The variable domain in full, completed from reference TRBV7-2 and TRBJ2-5, reads GAGVSQSPSNKVTEKGKDVELRCDPISGHTALYWYRQSLGQGLEFLIYFQGNSAPDKSGLPSDRFSAERTGGSVSTLTIQRTQQEDSAVYLCASSRQGLLETQYFGPGTRLLVL.

This clonotype showed up just a few times. The rearrangement joins TRBV20-1 to TRBJ2-3; the match to TRBD2 covers 11 bases. The CDR3 contains 16 residues. The junction had 8 bases not matched to a gene; V was cut back by 5 bases and J by 1 base. Per germline, CDR1 DFQATT and CDR2 SNEGSKA (reference sequence). The CDR3 sequence: CSAGRGTSGRTDTQYF. The CDR3 bases are TGCAGTGCTGGTCGCGGGACTAGCGGCCGCACAGATACGCAGTATTTT.

V gene TRBV5-4 combines with J gene TRBJ1-2; TRBD1 might be the D (5 bases). CDR3 size: 13 residues. CDR1 is SGHNT, CDR2 YYREEE, per germline (reference sequence). V was pared by 6 bases and J by 6 bases, with 15 bases between. CDR3 protein: CASTQIRGDGYTF. Here the CDR3 DNA reads TGTGCCAGCACTCAGATTCGGGGGGATGGCTACACCTTC. Using reference TRBV5-4 and TRBJ1-2 for the parts outside the CDR3, the full variable domain is ETGVTQSPTHLIKTRGQQVTLRCSSQSGHNTVSWYQQALGQGPQFIFQYYREEENGRGNFPPRFSGLQFPNYSSELNVNALELDDSALYLCASTQIRGDGYTFGSGTRLTVV.

The V and J genes are TRBV6-6 and TRBJ2-1; 7 nucleotides match TRBD2. Per germline, CDR1 MNHNY and CDR2 SVGAGI (reference sequence). Trimming removed 5 bases from V and 2 bases from J; junction bases left unmatched: 15. CDR3 size: 18 residues. The CDR3 DNA reads TGTGCCAGCAGTAGAAAATGGCGGGAGTATAACGCCTACAATGAGCAGTTCTTC. This encodes CASSRKWREYNAYNEQFF.